The 8 T cell receptor beta chains below come from one sample, sequenced in a study. TCRdb redid the calling of the RT-PCR reads with MiXCR, one entry per CDR3 protein. The sample holds approximately 720,000 distinct CDR3 sequences, 11% to 15% seen once. The sequenced material came from memory CD4+ T cells from blood. The origin of the receptors is a female donor in good health, serving as a healthy control.

The chain joins TRBV29-1 to TRBJ2-4; weak D call: TRBD2 (5 bases). V lost 4 bases to trimming and J lost 4 bases, with 14 bases between them. This CDR3 is built from 14 residues. Germline V CDR1 and CDR2: SQVTM, ANQGSEA. CDR3 protein: CSVVEARGKNIQYF. The DNA for the CDR3 is TGCAGCGTTGTAGAGGCTCGAGGGAAAAACATTCAGTACTTC.

This clonotype was observed at least ten times. V gene TRBV7-2 combines with J gene TRBJ1-2, with 7 bases lining up with TRBD1. V was pared by 3 bases and J by 2 bases, with 0 bases of the junction left unmatched. This CDR3 has 13 residues. Germline V gene lookup returns CDR1 SGHTA and CDR2 FQGNSA. The CDR3 protein is CASSLGQNYGYTF. CDR3 DNA sequence: TGTGCCAGCAGCTTGGGACAGAACTATGGCTACACCTTC.

The rearrangement links TRBV5-1 to TRBJ2-5; D not certain. Trimming pared 4 bases from V and 1 base from J, leaving 11 bases between. Germline V gene sequence: CDR1 SGHRS, CDR2 YFSETQ. The CDR3 spans 14 residues. The CDR3 reads CASSRSEPQETQYF. The CDR3 DNA reads TGCGCCAGCAGCCGGAGTGAGCCCCAAGAGACCCAGTACTTC.

The gene calls are TRBV6-5 and TRBJ2-3; D possibly corresponds to TRBD2 (7 bases). CDR3 size: 15 residues. Looked up from germline, CDR1 is MNHEY and CDR2 is SVGAGI. Trimming pared 2 bases from V and 0 bases from J, leaving 9 bases between. The DNA of the CDR3 is TGTGCCAGCAGTTACGAGGGGGGGAGCACAGATACGCAGTATTTT. Protein product: CASSYEGGSTDTQYF.

This clonotype came up a few times. This rearrangement joins TRBV28 to TRBJ1-5; weak D call: TRBD1 (5 bases). This CDR3 contains 15 residues. The ends were cut back, 5 bases at V and 4 bases at J, with 15 bases in the middle. CDR1 is MDHEN and CDR2 is SYDVKM in the germline V gene. The CDR3: CASSRRGRGNQPQHF. DNA of the CDR3: TGTGCCAGCAGTCGACGGGGCAGAGGAAATCAGCCCCAGCATTTT.

The table lists this clonotype with a few counts. The rearrangement uses TRBV28 and TRBJ2-3; 9 bases map to TRBD2. The CDR3 runs 16 residues. The germline V gene encodes CDR1 MDHEN and CDR2 SYDVKM. With 7 bases clipped from V and 2 bases from J, the junction kept 10 bases outside the gene matches. Here the CDR3 DNA reads TGTGCCAGCATCATCCGACTAGCGGCCAACACAGATACGCAGTATTTT. Translated: CASIIRLAANTDTQYF.

This clonotype was detected a few times. The chain is built from TRBV6-2 or TRBV6-3 and TRBJ2-7, with 12 bases fitting TRBD2. The CDR3 covers 15 residues. Trimming took 6 bases from V and 5 from J; bases not matched to a gene: 8. The germline V gene has CDR1 MNHEY and CDR2 SVGEGT. The CDR3: CASRASGRGSDEQYF. In nucleotides, the CDR3 is TGTGCCAGCAGAGCTAGCGGGAGGGGTTCCGACGAGCAGTACTTC.

A few counts support this clonotype. This sequence joins TRBV20-1 and TRBJ1-2, with unresolved D. The V gene's germline CDR1 is DFQATT and CDR2 SNEGSKA (reference sequence). The CDR3 has 13 amino acids. Trimming shortened V by 6 bases and J by 1 base, and 12 bases separated the two germline ends. The DNA for the CDR3 is TGCAGTGCCCCACACCTGGGTAACTATGGCTACACCTTC. This codes for CSAPHLGNYGYTF.